The 18 T cell receptor beta chains below come from one sample, sequenced in a study of T-cell reconstitution after alpha-beta-depleted transplantation in children. Unique molecular identifiers were used in preparing the TCRbeta library. One entry per CDR3 protein, called by TCRdb with MiXCR from the PCR reads. This table holds about 110,000 distinct CDR3 sequences, about 9.3% found once. The source material was PBMCs, sampled before TCRalphabeta/CD19-depleted stem cell transplant. The source is a boy aged 2 to 10 with acute lymphoblastic leukemia, due to receive a stem cell transplant.

The chain carries TRBV29-1 and TRBJ2-3; no clear D. Germline V lookup: CDR1 SQVTM, CDR2 ANQGSEA. Deletions cut 6 bases from V and 8 bases from J, with 12 bases between. CDR3 length equals 11 residues. CDR3 sequence reads: CSVFSVGTQYF. The CDR3 DNA sequence: TGCAGCGTCTTCAGTGTGGGTACGCAGTATTTT.

V is TRBV5-1 and J is TRBJ2-3, with 9 positions matching TRBD2. The V gene end was trimmed by 0 bases and the J gene end by 4 bases; junction bases not matched to a gene: 9. The CDR3 consists of 17 residues. Germline CDR1 and CDR2: SGHRS and YFSETQ. In DNA, the CDR3 is TGCGCCAGCAGCTTGGGGGTAGCGGGAGTTACGGCAGATACGCAGTATTTT. Its translation is CASSLGVAGVTADTQYF. Drawing the rest from reference TRBV5-1 and TRBJ2-3, the complete variable domain is KAGVTQTPRYLIKTRGQQVTLSCSPISGHRSVSWYQQTPGQGLQFLFEYFSETQRNKGNFPGRFSGRQFSNSRSEMNVSTLELGDSALYLCASSLGVAGVTADTQYFGPGTRLTVL.

This clonotype was recorded only once. The J gene is TRBJ2-1, the V gene TRBV29-1, with D possibly TRBD2 on 5 matching bases. The CDR3 is 12 amino acids. In germline, CDR1 is SQVTM, CDR2 ANQGSEA. Trimming stripped 4 bases from V and 6 bases from J, with 10 bases between. The CDR3 region has the DNA TGCAGCGTTGGGGCACTAGGCAATGAGCAGTTCTTC. Protein sequence: CSVGALGNEQFF.

This clonotype was observed a handful of times. This chain connects TRBV10-3 to TRBJ2-2, with a tentative D call TRBD1 (6 bases). Germline CDR1 and CDR2: ENHRY and SYGVKD. V was trimmed by 10 bases and J by 2 bases, leaving 14 bases between them. The CDR3 has 14 residues. In DNA form, the CDR3 reads TGTGCCACCCGGGAAGGGACAAACACCGGGGAGCTGTTTTTT. Amino acid sequence: CATREGTNTGELFF.

This clonotype occurred many times. The gene calls are TRBV27 and TRBJ2-5; D gene ambiguous. Germline V gives CDR1 MNHEY, CDR2 SMNVEV (reference sequence). CDR3 length: 11 residues. Trimming pared 4 bases from V and 4 bases from J, leaving 4 bases between. The CDR3 loop reads CASSCRETQYF. Here the CDR3 DNA reads TGTGCCAGCAGTTGTCGAGAGACCCAGTACTTC.

This clonotype was found many times. The chain couples TRBV27 to TRBJ2-7, with D unresolved. V shed 5 bases and J shed 4 bases, with 12 bases lying between them. In germline, CDR1 is MNHEY, CDR2 SMNVEV (reference sequence). The CDR3 totals 13 residues. The CDR3 bases are TGTGCCAGCAGTCCCAGTCCCCATTACGAGCAGTACTTC. Translation gives CASSPSPHYEQYF.

The sample holds a few counts of this clonotype. The gene calls are TRBV10-3 and TRBJ2-7, with unresolved D. The germline V gene encodes CDR1 ENHRY and CDR2 SYGVKD. Trimming cost V 3 bases and J 2 bases, with 8 bases left between them. CDR3 length: 13 residues. CDR3 DNA sequence: TGTGCCATCAGTGAATTGGCGACCTACGAGCAGTACTTC. Protein: CAISELATYEQYF.

This clonotype occurred a few times. The chain links TRBV14 to TRBJ2-3, with D possibly matching TRBD2 (5 bases). The CDR3 is 15 residues long. CDR1 and CDR2 (germline): SGHDN, FVKESK. Trimming pared 4 bases from V and 5 bases from J, leaving 16 bases between. CDR3 in amino acids: CASSRERAQIDTQYF. CDR3 nucleotides: TGTGCCAGCAGCCGCGAGAGGGCTCAAATAGATACGCAGTATTTT.

The chain has TRBV15 and TRBJ2-5; the match to TRBD1 covers 12 bases. J lost 5 bases, V lost 1 base, and 2 bases had no gene match. Germline-derived CDR1 and CDR2 are LNHNV and YYDKDF (reference sequence). This CDR3 region has 15 residues. In DNA form, the CDR3 reads TGTGCCACCAGCAGAGCAGGGACAGGGGGCGAGACCCAGTACTTC. Protein product: CATSRAGTGGETQYF.

J is TRBJ1-6 and V is TRBV6-1; D might be TRBD1 (5 bases). Trimming removed 4 bases at V and 10 bases at J, with 14 bases between. This CDR3 spans 14 amino acids. Germline V gene sequence: CDR1 MNHNS, CDR2 SASEGT. The CDR3 DNA reads TGTGCCAGCAGTGCCGGGACCGTCAGATCACCCCTCCACTTT. Protein: CASSAGTVRSPLHF.

This clonotype was found many times. The CDR3: CASRFRFSFMNTEAFF. The CDR3 nucleotides read TGTGCCAGCAGGTTCAGGTTTAGTTTCATGAACACTGAAGCTTTCTTT. This chain uses TRBV12-3 or TRBV12-4 with TRBJ1-1; D remains unclear. Trimming took off 6 bases at V and 0 bases at J, with 17 bases between the two ends. The CDR3 is 16 amino acids.

This chain links TRBV18 with TRBJ2-6; D gene ambiguous. Trimming stripped 3 bases from V and 0 bases from J, with 6 bases between. CDR3 length: 15 amino acids. Per the germline V gene, CDR1 is KGHSH and CDR2 is LQKENI. CDR3 region: CASSPSSSGANVLTF. The DNA of the CDR3 is TGTGCCAGCTCACCTTCAAGCTCTGGGGCCAACGTCCTGACTTTC.

The CDR3 loop reads CASSIDRGGVTEAFF. The CDR3 region has the DNA TGCGCCAGCAGCATTGACAGGGGGGGTGTCACTGAAGCTTTCTTT. The chain uses TRBV5-1 and TRBJ1-1, with 9 bases lining up with TRBD1. V gave up 4 bases and J gave up 4 bases; unmatched junction bases: 8. Germline-derived CDR1 and CDR2 are SGHRS and YFSETQ. The CDR3 is 15 amino acids.

This clonotype was detected a few times. The chain couples TRBV20-1 to TRBJ1-5; 7 bases align to TRBD1. The CDR3 totals 14 residues. J gave up 4 bases and V 3 bases, and 6 bases lay outside the gene matches. CDR1 and CDR2 from the germline V gene are DFQATT and SNEGSKA (reference sequence). The CDR3 DNA reads TGCAGTGCTAGGGTCGGGACAGCAAATCAGCCCCAGCATTTT. It specifies CSARVGTANQPQHF.

The V gene is TRBV20-1, the J gene TRBJ2-1; no definite D call. Trimming left V 3 bases short and J 5 bases short, with 11 bases between. The CDR3 sequence is 13 residues long. CDR1 DFQATT and CDR2 SNEGSKA come from the germline V gene (reference sequence). The DNA of the CDR3 is TGCAGTGCTAGGGCACCTCCAGACAATGAGCAGTTCTTC. Protein product: CSARAPPDNEQFF.

This clonotype was counted ten times or more. The chain employs TRBV10-2 and TRBJ2-5; no clear D gene. There are 14 residues in the CDR3. Germline CDR1 WSHSY, CDR2 SAAADI. V was trimmed by 2 bases and J by 4 bases, leaving 11 bases between them. In nucleotides, the CDR3 is TGCGCCAGCAGTGAGAACTTTCCTGGAGAGACCCAGTACTTC. Its translation: CASSENFPGETQYF.

This clonotype was recorded many times. The chain uses TRBV12-3 or TRBV12-4 and TRBJ2-2; D uncertain. Trimming took off 5 bases at V and 2 bases at J, with 6 bases between the two ends. The CDR3 is 13 residues long. The CDR3 spells CASSEDNTGELFF. CDR3 nucleotides: TGTGCCAGCAGTGAAGATAACACCGGGGAGCTGTTTTTT.

V is TRBV6-1 and J is TRBJ1-1; 10 bases are shared with TRBD1. The germline V gene encodes CDR1 MNHNS and CDR2 SASEGT. Losses at the gene ends were 0 bases for V and 3 bases for J; bases not matched to a gene: 13. The CDR3 covers 19 residues. CDR3 residues: CASSEALRQGAVRDTEAFF. The DNA for the CDR3 is TGTGCCAGCAGTGAAGCGCTGAGACAGGGGGCTGTACGCGACACTGAAGCTTTCTTT.